This is a list of T cell receptor beta chains from one sample in a study of OX40 agonist ivuxolimab in advanced cancers. Some clones are missing from TCRdb's copy, which holds only in-frame ones; the method was immunoSEQ multiplex PCR. Counted here are fewer than 35,000 clones, roughly 87% occurring once; the ten biggest clones make up 8.5% to 9.5%. The sequences come from CD4+ or CD8+ T cells sorted from blood, collected in a trial of the OX40 agonist ivuxolimab. Receptors originate from an adult with an advanced solid tumor such as melanoma, head and neck, liver or kidney cancer. The CDR3 runs from the conserved cysteine through the conserved F or W.

TRBV11-3,TRBJ2-2,CASSLGGTGHTGELFF
TRBV6-6,TRBJ2-7,CAISSNGAGVEQYF
TRBV10-3,TRBJ1-5,CAISEQGVDQPQHF
TRBV2,TRBJ2-1,CASRPGQGHYNEQFF
TRBV30,TRBJ1-5,CAWSPGRSRYSNQPQHF
TRBV9,TRBJ1-5,CASSGGGTGDNQPQHF
TRBV2,TRBJ1-5,CASSGRRNQPQHF
TRBV5-1,TRBJ1-2,CASSSIQGPGGYTF
TRBV28,TRBJ2-5,CASSFGGGTETQYF
TRBV9,TRBJ2-5,CARGGHQETQYF
TRBV11-2,TRBJ2-7,CASSSETGTSEYEQYF
TRBV2,TRBJ1-2,CASSERRAANGYTF
TRBV2,TRBJ2-7,CASLTGFSYEQYF
TRBV2,TRBJ1-5,CASSATGGSRQPQHF
TRBV28,TRBJ2-5,CASSLLDNQETQYF
TRBV6-5,TRBJ2-1,CASLSFVNEQFF
TRBV4-2,TRBJ2-3,CASSTGTSGPTDTQYF
TRBV5-6,TRBJ2-1,CASSQRSLLNEQFF
TRBV7-2,TRBJ1-2,CASSSVTGAYNYGYTF
TRBV5-1,TRBJ2-1,CASSPRLAEYNEQFF
TRBV6-5,TRBJ2-3,CASSRQGSADTQYF
TRBV21-1,TRBJ1-5,CASSKVRVPYQPQHF
TRBV27,TRBJ2-1,CASSLGRQYNEQFF
TRBV4-2,TRBJ2-3,CASSQDSGGTDTQYF
TRBV7-2,TRBJ2-5,CATGLAGIGGETQYF
TRBV15,TRBJ2-7,CATSVSSQGSAREQYF
TRBV14,TRBJ2-1,CASSQVGQGEYNEQFF
TRBV7-2,TRBJ1-5,CASSPDGLNQPQHF
TRBV7-9,TRBJ2-5,CASSLGLAGLQETQYF
TRBV11-2,TRBJ1-3,CASSTDSTSGNTIYF
TRBV6-1,TRBJ1-2,CASSQRNRAGYTF
TRBV11-2,TRBJ2-1,CASSSLLIYNEQFF
TRBV5-1,TRBJ2-1,CASSTGTGGHNEQFF
TRBV6-5,TRBJ1-2,CASSYLTGTAGYGYTF
TRBV7-9,TRBJ2-5,CASSLYRGFQETQYF
TRBV19,TRBJ2-2,CASSPQGAVPTGELFF
TRBV11-3,TRBJ1-3,CASSRDRGGNTIYF
TRBV18,TRBJ1-1,CASSPYNLGGNTEAFF
TRBV7-2,TRBJ1-3,CASSFDSTGNTIYF
TRBV7-8,TRBJ1-5,CASALTGGNQPQHF
TRBV4-1,TRBJ2-3,CASSQGTGGTTDTQYF
TRBV18,TRBJ2-7,CASSPDPGSYEQYF
TRBV4-2,TRBJ2-2,CASSQVVAVTGELFF
TRBV25-1,TRBJ2-2,CASREPNTGELFF
TRBV4-1,TRBJ2-1,CASSQVPSGSIYEQFF
TRBV7-6,TRBJ1-1,CASSLGAENTEAFF